This T cell receptor beta chain originates from a study of T cell responses to AZD1222 COVID-19 vaccine (dated by TCRdb to the early 2020s). Background for the entire study: Because spike-specific TCR depth and breadth did not differ between the two schedules, AZD1222 recipients who got a second dose at roughly 4 weeks were pooled with those who got a second dose at roughly 12 weeks. Trial participants were enrolled into age subgroups of 18-55, 56-69 and 70-plus years, which contained roughly 150, 30 and 60 TCR-sequenced participants, respectively. A total of 240 or so trial participants underwent TCR sequencing, of whom roughly 210 had received two doses of AZD1222 and roughly 26 had received two doses of the MenACWY control vaccine.

Overall results and qualifications from the work: Conclusions about previously exposed vaccinees are limited because only five or six AZD1222 recipients were SARS-CoV-2 seropositive at baseline. The 56-69-year group was small, and its depth increase did not reach significance, likely because of low power. Reportedly, almost half of the unique spike-specific TCRs recognized epitopes lying outside the regions that are mutated in the B.1.351 and B.1.1.7 variants. No day 14 peak-response samples were available, so repertoires were characterized only after the peak T cell response. The vaccine-associated CD4 TCRs covered the entire spike protein, and the dominant responses fell in regions 160-218 and 743-854. Participants were mostly white British, with more females than males. The authors suggested clonal diversity may have been underestimated. A significant rise in spike-specific TCR breadth and depth was observed after two AZD1222 doses relative to day 0 and relative to MenACWY recipients.

This specimen's time point label, per the study, means: baseline before first vaccination. The vaccinee samples were drawn from two UK trials, COV001 and COV002, one of which was a single-blind randomized controlled phase 2/3 trial testing AZD1222 (ChAdOx1 nCoV-19) in healthy adults. Trial participant PBMC samples were collected at day 0 and day 28 after the second dose for TCRbeta chain sequencing. Trimming takes 2 bases from V and 9 bases from J, and the germline ends sit 11 bases apart. From the cysteine through the phenylalanine, the CDR3 covers 14 amino acids. Only CDR3 DNA is held: 42 bases, read in frame from base 1. The germline V gene sets CDR1 to SGHAT and CDR2 to FQNNGV. A word on this clone: Its antigen is still unknown. The record has no base qualities; no much larger clone is one base away.

The CDR3 regions of human TCRbeta chains were analyzed by immunosequencing. The study's processing was this. TCRs in the repertoires were matched against a reference library of SARS-CoV-2-specific TCRs that had been generated with the MIRA antigen-specificity platform. Breadth meant the fraction of unique TCRs that were SARS-CoV-2-associated, whereas depth meant the fraction of total T cells that were SARS-CoV-2-associated. Using the MIRA data, every spike-specific TCR was mapped to the spike region that the TCR reacted to and assigned to either a CD4 or a CD8 class. Log10-transformed breadth and depth values were compared by one-way ANOVA with Sidak's multiple comparisons tests. Not all clones reach the TCRdb copy of this immuneACCESS table, which keeps in-frame sequences only. Checked studies attribute under half of the gap to unresolved V genes and leave the rest unexplained. V and J calls and clone size are those listed in that table; D and trimming were worked out from the DNA. The sample table records about 100,000 clones; about 89% of these occur just once. Over 15% of the sample belongs to the ten largest clones.

Here the chain combines TRBV11-2 and TRBJ1-6, with the D gene call left open. This receptor was obtained from an adult in good health. Sample: peripheral blood, taken on day 0 of AZD1222 vaccination. The DNA sequence is as follows: TGTGCCAGCAGCTTAACAGATTTGGCTTCACCCCTCCACTTT. Translated, this is CASSLTDLASPLHF.